This T cell receptor beta chain was sequenced in a study of control samples from healthy donors and cancer patients. TCRdb's copy holds only in-frame clones and misses some; the assay was immunoSEQ multiplex PCR. The table lists around 110,000 clones, more than 80% of them singletons. J lost 5 bases, V lost 0 bases, and 3 bases had no gene match. Germline V gene sequence: CDR1 SGHDT, CDR2 YYEEEE. This CDR3 has 14 residues. The sequenced sample was PBMCs. The sequence was collected from a woman between 50 and 59 years old with colorectal cancer. This chain links TRBV5-6 with TRBJ2-5; 8 positions match TRBD1. The CDR3 sequence is CASSLGQGFETQYF. CDR3 DNA: TGTGCCAGCAGCTTGGGACAGGGGTTTGAGACCCAGTACTTC.